This T cell receptor beta chain was retrieved from a study of shared clonotypes between healthy human individuals. Trimming cost V 11 bases and J 0 bases, with 11 bases left between them. Germline lookup yields CDR1 MNHNS and CDR2 SASEGT. The CDR3 runs to 14 residues. Those who donated were healthy HIV-negative adults, with no recent acute infections or vaccinations reported. Study processing details: Junction-only immunoSEQ data arrived without quality scores, meaning filtering differed. TCRdb's table, derived via immunoSEQ multiplex PCR, lists solely in-frame clones and lacks some. That table is the source of V, J and clone size, and D and trimming were worked out from the DNA. Among roughly 2.6 million clones, around nine tenths were seen once, and the ten largest hold over 0.12%.

The TCR was taken from a man between 18 and 35 years old in good health. The J gene is TRBJ1-6, the V gene TRBV6-1, with D unresolved. The material sequenced was naive CD4+ T cells sorted from blood. Subset specified: CD45RA+ positively selected. Written as DNA, the CDR3 is TGTGCCGTAGAAGGAGGCTCCTATAATTCACCCCTCCACTTT. This codes for CAVEGGSYNSPLHF.